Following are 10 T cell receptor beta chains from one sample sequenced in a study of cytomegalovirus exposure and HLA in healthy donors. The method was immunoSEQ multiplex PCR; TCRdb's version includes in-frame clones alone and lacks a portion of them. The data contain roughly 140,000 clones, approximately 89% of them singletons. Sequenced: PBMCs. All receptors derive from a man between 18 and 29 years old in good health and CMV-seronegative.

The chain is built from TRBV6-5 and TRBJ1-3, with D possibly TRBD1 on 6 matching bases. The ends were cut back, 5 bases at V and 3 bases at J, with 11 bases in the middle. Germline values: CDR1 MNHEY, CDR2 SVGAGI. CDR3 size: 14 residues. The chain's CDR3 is CASSRRDNGNTIYF. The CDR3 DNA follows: TGTGCCAGCAGTCGCAGGGACAATGGAAACACCATATATTTT.

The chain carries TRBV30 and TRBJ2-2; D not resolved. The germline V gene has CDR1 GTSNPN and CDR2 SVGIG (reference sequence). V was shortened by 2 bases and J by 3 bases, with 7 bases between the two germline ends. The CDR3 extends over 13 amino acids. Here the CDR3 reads CAWSQMHTGELFF. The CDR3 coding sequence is TGTGCCTGGAGTCAGATGCACACCGGGGAGCTGTTTTTT.

CDR3 protein: CASSPRGVSGGSYNEQFF. Written as DNA, the CDR3 is TGTGCCAGCAGCCCCAGAGGGGTCAGCGGGGGGTCCTACAATGAGCAGTTCTTC. This chain links TRBV11-2 with TRBJ2-1; TRBD2 matches at 9 bases. V gave up 5 bases and J gave up 1 base; unmatched junction bases: 12. The CDR3 loop spans 18 amino acids. CDR1 SGHAT and CDR2 FQNNGV come from the germline V gene. The variable domain in full, with the rest retrieved from reference TRBV11-2 and TRBJ2-1, is EAGVAQSPRYKIIEKRQSVAFWCNPISGHATLYWYQQILGQGPKLLIQFQNNGVVDDSQLPKDRFSAERLKGVDSTLKIQPAKLEDSAVYLCASSPRGVSGGSYNEQFFGPGTRLTVL.

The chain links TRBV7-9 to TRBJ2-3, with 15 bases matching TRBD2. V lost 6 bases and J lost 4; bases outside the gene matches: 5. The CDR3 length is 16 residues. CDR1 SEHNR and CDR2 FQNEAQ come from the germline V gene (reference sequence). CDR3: CASRRTSGGEPDTQYF. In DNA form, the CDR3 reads TGTGCCAGCAGAAGGACTAGCGGGGGGGAACCAGATACGCAGTATTTT.

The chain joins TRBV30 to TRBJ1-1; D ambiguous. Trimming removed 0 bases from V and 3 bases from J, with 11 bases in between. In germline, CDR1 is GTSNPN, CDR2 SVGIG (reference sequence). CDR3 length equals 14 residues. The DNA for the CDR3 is TGTGCCTGGAGTGTTAGAGGGTTCGACACTGAAGCTTTCTTT. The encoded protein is CAWSVRGFDTEAFF.

DNA of the CDR3: TGTGCCAGCAGTTGGGAGGGTCCCCAAGAGACCCAGTACTTC. Its protein is CASSWEGPQETQYF. The J gene is TRBJ2-5, the V gene TRBV27, with TRBD2 matching over 7 bases. Germline V lookup: CDR1 MNHEY, CDR2 SMNVEV (reference sequence). The CDR3 consists of 14 residues. V lost 4 bases, J lost 1 base, and 3 bases stayed unmatched.

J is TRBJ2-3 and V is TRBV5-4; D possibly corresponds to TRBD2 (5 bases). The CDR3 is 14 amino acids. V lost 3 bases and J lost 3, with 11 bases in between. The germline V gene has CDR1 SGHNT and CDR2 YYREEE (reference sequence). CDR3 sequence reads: CASSWRTSTDTQYF. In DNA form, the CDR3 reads TGTGCCAGCAGCTGGCGGACTTCGACAGATACGCAGTATTTT.

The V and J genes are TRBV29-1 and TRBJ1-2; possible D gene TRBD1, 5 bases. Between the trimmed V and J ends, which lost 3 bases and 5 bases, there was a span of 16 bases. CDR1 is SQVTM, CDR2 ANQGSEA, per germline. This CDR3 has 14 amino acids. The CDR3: CSVEGGRGFYGYTF. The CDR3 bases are TGCAGCGTTGAGGGGGGAAGGGGTTTTTATGGCTACACCTTC.

The CDR3, as DNA: TGTGCCACCAGTCCTGTGGGGACTAGGCCAGATACGCAGTATTTT. Its translation: CATSPVGTRPDTQYF. The V and J genes are TRBV15 and TRBJ2-3; 8 bases match TRBD2. The CDR3 totals 15 residues. Germline CDR1 reads LNHNV; CDR2 reads YYDKDF (reference sequence). The ends lost 6 bases at V and 4 bases at J; junction bases unmatched: 9. The full variable domain, completed using reference TRBV15 and TRBJ2-3, is DAMVIQNPRYQVTQFGKPVTLSCSQTLNHNVMYWYQQKSSQAPKLLFHYYDKDFNNEADTPDNFQSRRPNTSFCFLDIRSPGLGDTAMYLCATSPVGTRPDTQYFGPGTRLTVL.

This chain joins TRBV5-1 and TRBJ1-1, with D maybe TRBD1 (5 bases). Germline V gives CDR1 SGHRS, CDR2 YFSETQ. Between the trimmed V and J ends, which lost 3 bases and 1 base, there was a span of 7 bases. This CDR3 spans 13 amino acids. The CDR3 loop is CASSSGQNTEAFF. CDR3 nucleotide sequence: TGCGCCAGCAGCTCTGGACAGAACACTGAAGCTTTCTTT.